A single T cell receptor (beta chain) is shown here with its context. This sample stems from a study of cytotoxic CD8 clonotypes in ibrutinib-treated CLL. Study-level background: Some 24 partial and 2 complete responses; at median 68 months, around 14 remitted, around 12 progressed.

TCRdb's table, derived via immunoSEQ multiplex PCR, lists solely in-frame clones and lacks some. Of 330,000 or so clones in the sample, around 66% were seen once. The V gene lost 5 bases and the J gene lost 2 bases, with 18 bases spanning the gap. The germline V gene encodes CDR1 SGHVS and CDR2 FQNEAQ. The CDR3 is 16 residues long. This chain connects TRBV7-8 to TRBJ2-5; tentatively, D is TRBD1 (8 bases). The TCR originated in a human donor with chronic lymphocytic leukemia. This specimen consisted of PBMCs, obtained after 36 months of ibrutinib treatment. The CDR3 DNA reads TGTGCCAGCAGCCCCACAGGGGGGGCAGGACAAGAGACCCAGTACTTC. It specifies CASSPTGGAGQETQYF.